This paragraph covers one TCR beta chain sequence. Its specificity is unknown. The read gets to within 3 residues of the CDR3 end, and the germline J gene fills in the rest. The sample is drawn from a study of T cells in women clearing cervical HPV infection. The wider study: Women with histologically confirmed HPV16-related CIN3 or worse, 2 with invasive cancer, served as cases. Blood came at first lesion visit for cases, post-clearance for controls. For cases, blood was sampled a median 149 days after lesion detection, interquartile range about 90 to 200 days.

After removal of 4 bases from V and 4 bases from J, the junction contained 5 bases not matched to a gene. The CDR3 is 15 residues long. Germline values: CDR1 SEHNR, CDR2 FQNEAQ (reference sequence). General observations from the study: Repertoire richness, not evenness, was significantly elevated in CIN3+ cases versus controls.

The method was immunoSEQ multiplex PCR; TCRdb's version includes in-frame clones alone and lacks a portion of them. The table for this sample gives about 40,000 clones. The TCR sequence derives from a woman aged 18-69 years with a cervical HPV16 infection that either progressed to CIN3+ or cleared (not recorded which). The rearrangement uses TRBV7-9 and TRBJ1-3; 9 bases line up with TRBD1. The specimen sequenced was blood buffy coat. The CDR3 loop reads CASSSPGQGGNTIYF. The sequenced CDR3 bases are TGTGCCAGCAGCTCCCCGGGACAGGGAGGAAACACC.